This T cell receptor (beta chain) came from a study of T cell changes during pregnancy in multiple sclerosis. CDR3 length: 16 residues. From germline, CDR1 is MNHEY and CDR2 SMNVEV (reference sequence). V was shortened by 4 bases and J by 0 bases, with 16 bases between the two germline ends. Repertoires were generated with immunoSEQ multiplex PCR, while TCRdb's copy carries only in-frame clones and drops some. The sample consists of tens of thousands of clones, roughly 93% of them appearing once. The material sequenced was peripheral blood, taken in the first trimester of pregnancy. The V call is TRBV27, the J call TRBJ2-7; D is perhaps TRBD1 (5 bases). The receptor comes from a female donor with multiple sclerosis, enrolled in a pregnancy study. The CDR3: CASSSYRNPSSYEQYF. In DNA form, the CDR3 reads TGTGCCAGCAGTTCCTACAGGAATCCGAGCTCCTACGAGCAGTACTTC.